The 30 T cell receptor beta chains given below trace back to one sample, sequenced in a study of OX40 agonist ivuxolimab in advanced cancers. Method: immunoSEQ multiplex PCR; TCRdb's copy keeps in-frame clones and lacks some. The profile covers some 80,000 clones, with 92% appearing a single time and roughly 0.6% taken by the ten largest. The material sequenced was CD4+ or CD8+ T cells sorted from blood, taken in a trial of the OX40 agonist ivuxolimab. These receptors were obtained from an adult with an advanced solid tumor such as melanoma, head and neck, liver or kidney cancer.

V is TRBV7-3 and J is TRBJ2-3, with 7 bases that match TRBD1. This CDR3 is 16 amino acids long. CDR1 and CDR2 (germline): SGHTA, FQGTGA. With V trimmed by 5 bases and J by 2 bases, 10 bases remained unmatched. The CDR3 loop is CASSLLPGQNTDTQYF. The CDR3 bases are TGTGCCAGCAGCCTGTTACCGGGACAGAACACAGATACGCAGTATTTT.

The V call is TRBV10-3, the J call TRBJ2-3; 7 bases are a match to TRBD2. Germline trimming cut 10 bases from V and 5 bases from J; bases unmatched to any gene: 9. Germline CDR1 reads ENHRY; CDR2 reads SYGVKD. The CDR3 runs 13 residues. CDR3 sequence: CATLGRALDTQYF. CDR3 DNA sequence: TGTGCCACCCTAGGGAGGGCCCTAGATACGCAGTATTTT.

The chain couples TRBV11-2 to TRBJ2-7; D remains unclear. The CDR3 has 14 residues. Germline CDR1 is SGHAT and CDR2 is FQNNGV. V was shortened by 0 bases and J by 2 bases, with 8 bases between the two germline ends. Here the CDR3 reads CASSLDIEPYEQYF. The CDR3 coding sequence is TGTGCCAGCAGCTTAGATATTGAGCCCTACGAGCAGTACTTC.

The chain carries TRBV6-5 and TRBJ1-3; D is uncertain. This CDR3 has 15 amino acids. The germline CDR1 and CDR2 sequences are MNHEY and SVGAGI. The V gene lost 6 bases and the J gene lost 0 bases, with 12 bases spanning the gap. CDR3 loop: CASSRLLGSGNTIYF. In DNA form, the CDR3 reads TGTGCCAGCAGCAGGTTGCTAGGCTCTGGAAACACCATATATTTT.

The genes are TRBV9 and TRBJ2-3; 11 positions match TRBD2. Unmatched junction bases numbered 8, after V lost 6 bases and J lost 5 bases. CDR3 length: 15 residues. The germline V gene encodes CDR1 SGDLS and CDR2 YYNGEE. CDR3 sequence (DNA): TGTGCCAGCACCCGACTAGCGGGGCGGGAAGATACGCAGTATTTT. This codes for CASTRLAGREDTQYF.

This clone was observed a single time. The rearrangement uses TRBV19 and TRBJ2-1; TRBD2 agrees at 9 bases. Trimming at V came to 2 bases and at J to 1 base, leaving 6 bases not matched to a gene. In germline, CDR1 is LNHDA, CDR2 SQIVND (reference sequence). This CDR3 contains 17 residues. The CDR3 region has the DNA TGTGCCAGTAGTATAAGCGCAGCGGGGGGTTCCTACAATGAGCAGTTCTTC. Translation gives CASSISAAGGSYNEQFF. Using reference TRBV19 and TRBJ2-1 for the parts outside the CDR3, the full variable domain is DGGITQSPKYLFRKEGQNVTLSCEQNLNHDAMYWYRQDPGQGLRLIYYSQIVNDFQKGDIAEGYSVSREKKESFPLTVTSAQKNPTAFYLCASSISAAGGSYNEQFFGPGTRLTVL.

V gene TRBV30 combines with J gene TRBJ2-3; TRBD2 matches 10 bases. With V trimmed by 0 bases and J by 6 bases, 12 bases remained unmatched. From germline, CDR1 is GTSNPN and CDR2 SVGIG (reference sequence). This CDR3 is built from 17 residues. The CDR3 DNA sequence: TGTGCCTGGAGTGTACTGAAAGCGGGAGGGCCGAGTGATACGCAGTATTTT. This encodes CAWSVLKAGGPSDTQYF.

This clone was seen only once. J is TRBJ2-4 and V is TRBV30; 8 bases match TRBD1. Germline CDR1 is GTSNPN and CDR2 is SVGIG (reference sequence). V gave up 5 bases and J gave up 3 bases; unmatched junction bases: 3. There are 13 residues in the CDR3. The CDR3 region is CAWGQGSKNIQYF. The CDR3 DNA reads TGTGCCTGGGGACAGGGAAGCAAAAACATTCAGTACTTC.

The rearrangement joins TRBV2 to TRBJ1-4, with 7 bases matching TRBD1. Germline CDR1 and CDR2: SNHLY and FYNNEI. The CDR3 is 13 amino acids. V shed 6 bases and J 8 bases; nucleotides not matched to a gene: 6. The CDR3 nucleotides read TGTGCCAGCAGAGAGGACAGGCCCGAAAAACTGTTTTTT. Translated: CASREDRPEKLFF.

V usage is TRBV5-1 and J usage is TRBJ2-3, with 10 bases identical to TRBD2. Per the germline V gene, CDR1 is SGHRS and CDR2 is YFSETQ. V lost 1 base to trimming and J lost 2 bases; unmatched junction nucleotides: 7. This CDR3 contains 17 residues. CDR3 amino acids: CASSLQPGLANTDTQYF. The CDR3 nucleotides are TGCGCCAGCAGCTTGCAACCGGGACTAGCGAACACAGATACGCAGTATTTT.

This clone was counted a few times. The chain combines TRBV21-1 with TRBJ2-7; the table assigns TRBD1, which was not confirmed against the DNA. TRBV21-1 is reported as a pseudogene. This CDR3 region has 11 residues. In DNA, the CDR3 is TGTGCCAGCAACAGGGGAGTCGAGCAGTACTTC. This sequence encodes CASNRGVEQYF.

The chain uses TRBV5-1 and TRBJ2-7, with D unclear. The CDR3 totals 13 residues. Germline CDR1 and CDR2: SGHRS and YFSETQ. The V end was cut by 4 bases, the J end by 4 bases, with 12 bases between. CDR3 protein: CASSLRLGYEQYF. CDR3 coding DNA: TGCGCCAGCAGCCTGAGGTTGGGGTACGAGCAGTACTTC.

CDR3 residues: CASSRLLGQNYGYTF. As DNA, the CDR3 is TGCGCCAGCAGCCGACTCCTTGGACAGAACTATGGCTACACCTTC. The gene calls are TRBV5-1 and TRBJ1-2, with a weak D call TRBD1 (6 bases). Trimming took 4 bases from V and 2 from J, leaving 15 bases between them. The germline CDR1 and CDR2 sequences are SGHRS and YFSETQ. The CDR3 contains 15 residues.

The chain joins TRBV5-1 to TRBJ2-7, with D possibly TRBD2 on 5 matching bases. The CDR3 extends over 14 amino acids. V lost 0 bases to trimming and J lost 4 bases, with 11 bases between them. Germline V CDR1 and CDR2: SGHRS, YFSETQ. As DNA, the CDR3 is TGCGCCAGCAGCTTGGGAGGGCCGAGGTACGAGCAGTACTTC. It codes for CASSLGGPRYEQYF.

The DNA of the CDR3 is TGCAGCGTTGAACGACAGGTTGACACTGAAGCTTTCTTT. It is translated as CSVERQVDTEAFF. The chain employs TRBV29-1 and TRBJ1-1; D is perhaps TRBD1 (6 bases). This CDR3 comprises 13 residues. V dropped 2 bases and J dropped 3 bases, with 10 bases sitting between them. Germline V gene data show CDR1 as SQVTM and CDR2 as ANQGSEA. Full variable domain (rest looked up from reference TRBV29-1 and TRBJ1-1): SAVISQKPSRDICQRGTSLTIQCQVDSQVTMMFWYRQQPGQSLTLIATANQGSEATYESGFVIDKFPISRPNLTFSTLTVSNMSPEDSSIYLCSVERQVDTEAFFGQGTRLTVV.

This clone has more than one count but fewer than ten. The genes are TRBV7-2 and TRBJ2-1; D might be TRBD1 (6 bases). The CDR3 is 15 residues long. Trimming stripped 2 bases from V and 1 base from J, with 9 bases between. The germline CDR1 and CDR2 sequences are SGHTA and FQGNSA. CDR3 DNA: TGTGCCAGCAGCTTAATCAGGGGATCCTACAATGAGCAGTTCTTC. Amino acids: CASSLIRGSYNEQFF.

The chain employs TRBV7-8 and TRBJ2-7; 8 bases fit TRBD2. Trimming at V came to 0 bases and at J to 0 bases, leaving 10 bases not matched to a gene. This CDR3 is built from 18 residues. From germline, CDR1 is SGHVS and CDR2 FQNEAQ. The CDR3 reads CASSLAAPTSGSSYEQYF. Here the CDR3 DNA reads TGTGCCAGCAGCTTAGCGGCCCCCACTAGCGGCTCCTCCTACGAGCAGTACTTC.

The J gene is TRBJ2-2, the V gene TRBV6-1, with 7 nucleotides matching TRBD1. The germline V gene encodes CDR1 MNHNS and CDR2 SASEGT. V shed 6 bases, J shed 6 bases, and the junction held 7 bases outside the gene matches. The CDR3 loop spans 14 amino acids. The CDR3 loop reads CASREKQGSGELFF. CDR3 nucleotide sequence: TGTGCCAGCAGAGAAAAACAGGGGTCCGGGGAGCTGTTTTTT.

Turning to this clone: The junction departs from germline at one end; a sequencing error may be responsible. The chain links TRBV7-7 to TRBJ2-1; the D is unclear. Looked up from germline, CDR1 is SSHAT and CDR2 is FNYEAQ (reference sequence). The CDR3 is 13 amino acids. The CDR3 bases are TGTGCTAGCAGCATCGACGGACACAATGAGCAGTTCTTC. Its translation: CASSIDGHNEQFF.

In its sample, this clone was seen a few times. Relative to the germline gene, one junction end is altered; a read error may explain this. The V and J genes are TRBV30 and TRBJ2-7; tentative D call: TRBD2 (6 bases). This CDR3 is built from 13 residues. Germline CDR1 reads GTSNPN; CDR2 reads SVGIG (reference sequence). Written as DNA, the CDR3 is TGTGCCTGGAGTGTAACAAGGTCGGAGGGTCACAACTTC. This codes for CAWSVTRSEGHNF.

The genes are TRBV21-1 and TRBJ1-5. TRBV21-1 is annotated as a pseudogene. The CDR3 loop spans 13 amino acids. As DNA, the CDR3 is TGTGCCGGTGAGAATGATCCTTATCAGCCCCAGCATTTT. Amino acid sequence: CAGENDPYQPQHF.

This chain joins TRBV30 and TRBJ1-2; D not resolved. The V gene lost 0 bases and the J gene lost 7 bases, with 12 bases spanning the gap. The CDR3 consists of 13 residues. Germline assignment: CDR1 GTSNPN and CDR2 SVGIG (reference sequence). The CDR3, as DNA: TGTGCCTGGAGTGTATTTAGTCCGGGTGGCTACACCTTC. As protein: CAWSVFSPGGYTF.

The CDR3 DNA follows: TGTGCCTGGAGTCTTAAGGGGAGCACAGATACGCAGTATTTT. It codes for CAWSLKGSTDTQYF. The chain is built from TRBV30 and TRBJ2-3; TRBD1 is a possible D gene (5 bases). Germline loops: CDR1 GTSNPN, CDR2 SVGIG (reference sequence). CDR3 size: 14 residues. Trimming stripped 2 bases from V and 0 bases from J, with 9 bases between.

The V gene is TRBV27, the J gene TRBJ2-4, with D possibly matching TRBD1 (6 bases). V was pared by 2 bases and J by 5 bases, with 7 bases between. Germline-derived CDR1 and CDR2 are MNHEY and SMNVEV (reference sequence). CDR3 length equals 13 residues. CDR3 sequence: CASSLQGQNIQYF. CDR3 coding DNA: TGTGCCAGCAGTTTACAGGGGCAAAACATTCAGTACTTC.

This rearrangement joins TRBV15 to TRBJ2-1; D possibly corresponds to TRBD2 (5 bases). Germline V gene sequence: CDR1 LNHNV, CDR2 YYDKDF (reference sequence). The CDR3 has 17 amino acids. The germline V and J ends were trimmed by 0 bases and 5 bases, with 17 bases remaining between them. CDR3 nucleotides: TGTGCCACCAGCAGAGATAAGAGGGTAGTTAGGGACAATGAGCAGTTCTTC. Its protein product is CATSRDKRVVRDNEQFF.

The V and J genes are TRBV25-1 and TRBJ1-1; D unclear. Per the germline V gene, CDR1 is MGHDK and CDR2 is SYGVNS. This CDR3 region has 11 residues. V lost 4 bases to trimming and J lost 10 bases, with 10 bases between them. CDR3 sequence: CASSVSSGAFF. Here the CDR3 DNA reads TGTGCCAGCAGTGTTTCAAGTGGAGCTTTCTTT. Together with reference TRBV25-1 and TRBJ1-1, the CDR3 gives the full variable domain: EADIYQTPRYLVIGTGKKITLECSQTMGHDKMYWYQQDPGMELHLIHYSYGVNSTEKGDLSSESTVSRIRTEHFPLTLESARPSHTSQYLCASSVSSGAFFGQGTRLTVV.

The V and J genes are TRBV7-2 and TRBJ1-2; D is unclear. This CDR3 comprises 14 residues. Germline V CDR1 and CDR2: SGHTA, FQGNSA. V was trimmed by 1 base and J by 7 bases, leaving 13 bases between them. The CDR3 DNA reads as TGTGCCAGCAGCTTAGACCCTGAGGGTGGTGGCTACACCTTC. Protein sequence: CASSLDPEGGGYTF.

The J gene is TRBJ2-5, the V gene TRBV6-5, with D possibly being TRBD2 (5 bases). The CDR3 runs 14 residues. CDR1 and CDR2 from the germline V gene are MNHEY and SVGAGI. With 2 bases removed from V and 5 bases from J, the gap between germline ends came to 12 bases. The CDR3 spells CASSYGRAGETQYF. DNA of the CDR3: TGTGCCAGCAGTTACGGGCGGGCTGGGGAGACCCAGTACTTC.

The V call is TRBV11-2, the J call TRBJ1-1; possible D gene TRBD1, 6 bases. With 8 bases removed from V and 4 bases from J, the gap between germline ends came to 14 bases. The CDR3 is 13 residues long. In germline, CDR1 is SGHAT, CDR2 FQNNGV. As DNA, the CDR3 is TGTGCCAGCGGCAGGGGACGGGGCACTGAAGCTTTCTTT. This sequence encodes CASGRGRGTEAFF.

The chain links TRBV5-1 to TRBJ2-3; 9 bases line up with TRBD2. The germline CDR1 and CDR2 sequences are SGHRS and YFSETQ. The V and J ends lost 0 bases and 2 bases, in that order; junction bases with no gene match: 10. The CDR3 totals 18 residues. The CDR3 DNA reads as TGCGCCAGCAGCTTGGCGGCGGGAGGGGTTTTGGCCACAGATACGCAGTATTTT. It is translated as CASSLAAGGVLATDTQYF.